This passage covers 9 T cell receptor beta chains from one sample sequenced in a study of hypomethylating agent response in myelodysplastic syndrome. Method: immunoSEQ multiplex PCR; TCRdb's copy keeps in-frame clones and lacks some. The sample lists about 5,700 clones, less than 85% occurring once. The sample was bone marrow, taken before or after starting hypomethylating agent treatment for myelodysplastic syndrome (not recorded which). These receptors were obtained from a human donor with myelodysplastic syndrome.

The V gene is TRBV28, the J gene TRBJ2-6; D is unresolved. The length of the CDR3 is 14 residues. V lost 7 bases to trimming and J lost 4 bases, with 11 bases between them. Germline CDR1 reads MDHEN; CDR2 reads SYDVKM. The CDR3: CASTLTSGANVLTF. The CDR3 coding sequence is TGTGCCAGCACCTTGACGTCCGGGGCCAACGTCCTGACTTTC.

The chain recombines TRBV4-1 with TRBJ2-5; TRBD2 might be the D (6 bases). Trimming shortened V by 0 bases and J by 4 bases, and 21 bases separated the two germline ends. Germline V gene data show CDR1 as MGHRA and CDR2 as YSYEKL. This CDR3 is 18 amino acids long. This chain's CDR3 is CASSQEAAGGGLRETQYF. In DNA form, the CDR3 reads TGCGCCAGCAGCCAAGAAGCGGCAGGTGGGGGACTCAGAGAGACCCAGTACTTC.

J is TRBJ1-2 and V is TRBV19; unclear D gene. This CDR3 comprises 14 residues. From germline, CDR1 is LNHDA and CDR2 SQIVND (reference sequence). Trimming left V 5 bases short and J 7 bases short, with 17 bases between. The CDR3 reads CASSPNRRFSGYTF. The CDR3 nucleotides are TGTGCCAGTAGTCCGAATCGGCGATTTAGTGGCTACACCTTC.

This chain connects TRBV2 to TRBJ1-2; 7 nucleotides line up with TRBD1. The CDR3 runs to 14 residues. The germline V gene has CDR1 SNHLY and CDR2 FYNNEI. V shed 11 bases, J shed 5 bases, and the junction held 14 bases outside the gene matches. The CDR3 protein is CAGGQGGEGYGYTF. CDR3 in DNA: TGTGCCGGCGGTCAAGGGGGCGAGGGGTATGGCTACACCTTC.

The V and J genes are TRBV27 and TRBJ2-7; no definite D call. The CDR3 contains 13 residues. CDR1 MNHEY and CDR2 SMNVEV come from the germline V gene (reference sequence). V lost 5 bases and J 7 bases, leaving 15 bases between the germline ends. The CDR3 loop reads CASSLRINGEQYF. The CDR3 DNA reads TGTGCCAGCAGTCTCCGGATCAACGGGGAGCAGTACTTC.

This rearrangement joins TRBV5-1 to TRBJ1-2; TRBD1 matches at 10 bases. CDR3 length equals 14 residues. V was pared by 3 bases and J by 5 bases, with 4 bases of the junction left unmatched. Germline loops: CDR1 SGHRS, CDR2 YFSETQ. The CDR3 nucleotides are TGCGCCAGCAGCTGGACGGGACAGGGGTATGGCTACACCTTC. This codes for CASSWTGQGYGYTF.

This chain's CDR3 is CASSLFAQGANYGYTF. CDR3 bases: TGCGCCAGCAGCTTGTTTGCCCAGGGAGCTAACTATGGCTACACCTTC. The rearrangement links TRBV5-1 to TRBJ1-2; perhaps TRBD1 as D (5 bases). The CDR3 contains 16 residues. V lost 1 base, J lost 0 bases, and 13 bases lay in between. Germline CDR1 SGHRS, CDR2 YFSETQ.

V and J are TRBV29-1 and TRBJ2-1; D is possibly TRBD1 (5 bases). CDR3 length: 12 amino acids. V dropped 7 bases and J dropped 14 bases, with 21 bases sitting between them. Germline loops: CDR1 SQVTM, CDR2 ANQGSEA. CDR3 in DNA: TGCAGCGCCCGTCAATCACAGGCCTCGGAGTTCTTC. As protein: CSARQSQASEFF.

The chain uses TRBV15 and TRBJ1-5; D gene ambiguous. Germline lookup yields CDR1 LNHNV and CDR2 YYDKDF (reference sequence). Trimming removed 5 bases at V and 7 bases at J, with 12 bases between. The CDR3 length is 13 residues. Here the CDR3 DNA reads TGTGCCACCAGCCTAGCGAGCGGGCAGCCCCAGCATTTT. The encoded protein is CATSLASGQPQHF.